This T cell receptor delta chain originates from a study of human gamma delta and Vdelta1 T cells. Findings and limits, study-wide: Delta One T cells were reportedly polyclonal and broadly cytotoxic against acute myeloid leukemia.

This CDR3 has 18 residues. CDR1 and CDR2 from the germline V gene are TSWWSYY and QGS. V shed 0 bases, J shed 3 bases, and the junction held 8 bases outside the gene matches. In its sample, this clone was seen once. Its target is unknown. TCRdb ran CATT on the PCR reads. The sample yields roughly 13,000 delta-chain clones, under 50% seen once. The sample consisted of Vdelta1 gamma-delta T cells from blood grown in culture (DOT cells). This TCR was recovered from a human donor in good health. The J gene is TRDJ1, the V gene TRDV1, with 12 nucleotides matching TRDD3. Here the CDR3 DNA reads TGTGCTCTTGGGGAACTCTCTCTACTGGGGGATACATCCGATAAACTCATCTTT. Translating gives CALGELSLLGDTSDKLIF.